This entry is about one T cell receptor beta chain. The antigen remains undetermined. Trimming pared 4 bases from V and 6 bases from J, leaving 13 bases between. Germline V lookup: CDR1 SGHTS, CDR2 YDEGEE. The CDR3 consists of 13 residues. The repertoire was sequenced with immunoSEQ multiplex PCR; TCRdb's copy has only in-frame clones and lacks some. The data show approximately 65,000 clones, 80% to 95% seen once. The sample comes from a study of cytomegalovirus exposure and HLA in healthy donors. Study-level findings and limits: Altogether, around 160 TCR beta chains were recorded as cytomegalovirus-associated.

The rearrangement joins TRBV5-8 to TRBJ1-2; D gene uncertain. Sequences were obtained from PBMCs. The TCR was taken from a man between 18 and 29 years old in good health and CMV-seropositive. CDR3 sequence (DNA): TGTGCCAGCAGCCCCCGAGGTTACGATGGCTACACCTTC. It specifies CASSPRGYDGYTF. Using reference TRBV5-8 and TRBJ1-2 for the parts outside the CDR3, the full variable domain is EAGVTQSPTHLIKTRGQQATLRCSPISGHTSVYWYQQALGLGLQFLLWYDEGEERNRGNFPPRFSGRQFPNYSSELNVNALELEDSALYLCASSPRGYDGYTFGSGTRLTVV.